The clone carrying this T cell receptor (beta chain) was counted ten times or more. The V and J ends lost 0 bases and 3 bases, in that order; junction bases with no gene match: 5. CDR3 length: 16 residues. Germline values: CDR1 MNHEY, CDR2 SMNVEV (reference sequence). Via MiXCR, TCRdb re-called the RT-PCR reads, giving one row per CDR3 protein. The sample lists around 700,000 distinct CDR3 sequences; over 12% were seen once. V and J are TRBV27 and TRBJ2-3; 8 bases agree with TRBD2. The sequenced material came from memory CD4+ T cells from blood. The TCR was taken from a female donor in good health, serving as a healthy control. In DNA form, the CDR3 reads TGTGCCAGCAGTTTATCGCCGGGACTAGATACAGATACGCAGTATTTT. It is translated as CASSLSPGLDTDTQYF.